The T cell receptor beta chain under discussion was sequenced for a study of cytomegalovirus exposure and HLA in healthy donors. V lost 8 bases to trimming and J lost 0 bases; unmatched junction nucleotides: 11. Per germline, CDR1 SGHVS and CDR2 FNYEAQ. This CDR3 has 16 amino acids. TCRdb's table, derived via immunoSEQ multiplex PCR, lists solely in-frame clones and lacks some. The repertoire holds fewer than 90,000 clones, with approximately 84% as singletons. Material: PBMCs. The rearrangement joins TRBV7-6 to TRBJ2-3; 7 bases line up with TRBD2. The sequence was collected from a woman between 18 and 29 years old in good health and CMV-seropositive. CDR3 loop: CASSPGPRGSTDTQYF. The CDR3 region has the DNA TGTGCCAGCTCCCCCGGGCCGCGGGGGAGCACAGATACGCAGTATTTT.